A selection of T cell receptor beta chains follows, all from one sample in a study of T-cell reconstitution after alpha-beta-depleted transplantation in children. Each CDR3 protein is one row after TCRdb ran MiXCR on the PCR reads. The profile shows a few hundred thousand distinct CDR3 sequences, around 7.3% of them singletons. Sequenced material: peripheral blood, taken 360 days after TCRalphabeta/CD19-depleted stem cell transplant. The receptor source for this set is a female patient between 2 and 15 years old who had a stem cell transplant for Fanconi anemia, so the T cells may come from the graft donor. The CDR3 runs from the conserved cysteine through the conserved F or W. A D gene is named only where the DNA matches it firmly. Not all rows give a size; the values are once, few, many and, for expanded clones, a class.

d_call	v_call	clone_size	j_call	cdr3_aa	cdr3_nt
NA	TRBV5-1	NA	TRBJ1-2	CASSLRGQYGYTF	TGCGCCAGCAGCTTGAGGGGTCAGTATGGCTACACCTTC
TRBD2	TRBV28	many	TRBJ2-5	CASSSGTIQETQYF	TGTGCCAGCAGTTCCGGGACTATCCAAGAGACCCAGTACTTC
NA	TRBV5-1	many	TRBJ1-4	CASKQGSEEKLFF	TGCGCCAGCAAGCAAGGAAGCGAGGAAAAACTGTTTTTT
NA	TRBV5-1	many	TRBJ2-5	CASSLPLGQLQETQYF	TGCGCCAGCAGCTTGCCCCTCGGACAGCTCCAAGAGACCCAGTACTTC
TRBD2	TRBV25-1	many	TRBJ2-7	CASSESGGYEQYF	TGTGCCAGCAGTGAATCGGGAGGTTACGAGCAGTACTTC
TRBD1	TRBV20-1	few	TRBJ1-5	CSATRQGRQPQHF	TGCAGTGCAACCCGACAGGGGAGGCAGCCCCAGCATTTT
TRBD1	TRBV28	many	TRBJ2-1	CASSLLTGGNEQFF	TGTGCCAGCAGTTTGTTAACAGGGGGGAATGAGCAGTTCTTC
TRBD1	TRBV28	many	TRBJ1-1	CASSLLQGMAEAFF	TGTGCCAGCAGTTTATTACAGGGGATGGCTGAAGCTTTCTTT
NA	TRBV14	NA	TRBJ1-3	CASSQDRISGNTIYF	TGTGCCAGCAGCCAAGACAGGATCTCTGGAAACACCATATATTTT
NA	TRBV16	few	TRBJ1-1	CASSQRGAHTEAFF	TGTGCCAGCAGCCAGCGGGGGGCGCACACTGAAGCTTTCTTT
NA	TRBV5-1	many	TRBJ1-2	CASSLDVRRGYGYTF	TGCGCCAGCAGCTTGGATGTCCGAAGGGGCTATGGCTACACCTTC
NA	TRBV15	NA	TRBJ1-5	CATSRRGGLASNQPQHF	TGTGCCACCAGCAGAAGGGGGGGATTGGCTAGCAATCAGCCCCAGCATTTT
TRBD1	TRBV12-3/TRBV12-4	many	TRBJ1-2	CASTDRDYGYTF	TGTGCCAGCACCGACAGGGACTATGGCTACACCTTC
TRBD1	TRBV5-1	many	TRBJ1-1	CASSSGDSGNTEAFF	TGCGCCAGCAGCTCTGGGGACAGTGGGAATACTGAAGCTTTCTTT
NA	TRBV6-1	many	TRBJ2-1	CASSRRPRSDEQFF	TGTGCCAGCAGTCGCCGGCCTAGATCCGATGAGCAGTTCTTC
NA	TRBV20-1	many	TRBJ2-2	CSARTGWANTGELFF	TGCAGTGCTCGCACAGGGTGGGCGAACACCGGGGAGCTGTTTTTT
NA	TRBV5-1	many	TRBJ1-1	CASSWDGNTEAFF	TGCGCCAGCAGCTGGGACGGGAACACTGAAGCTTTCTTT
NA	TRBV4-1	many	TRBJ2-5	CASSQERADSTQYF	TGCGCCAGCAGCCAAGAAAGGGCGGATTCGACCCAGTACTTC
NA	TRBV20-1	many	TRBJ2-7	CSARKSYEQYF	TGCAGTGCTAGAAAATCCTACGAGCAGTACTTC
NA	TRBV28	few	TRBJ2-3	CASSSGAGRGDTQYF	TGTGCCAGCAGCTCGGGGGCAGGGCGAGGAGATACGCAGTATTTT
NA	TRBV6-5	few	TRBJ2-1	CASSYSSGGRVSNEQFF	TGTGCCAGCAGTTACTCGAGTGGGGGGCGGGTTTCCAATGAGCAGTTCTTC
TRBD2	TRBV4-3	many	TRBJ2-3	CASSQVAGGPADTQYF	TGCGCCAGCAGCCAAGTTGCGGGGGGGCCCGCAGATACGCAGTATTTT
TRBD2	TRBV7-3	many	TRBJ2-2	CASSTSPIAGDSSGELFF	TGTGCCAGCAGCACCTCTCCGATAGCGGGAGATTCATCCGGGGAGCTGTTTTTT
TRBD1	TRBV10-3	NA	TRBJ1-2	CAIRDRGQDYGYTF	TGTGCCATCAGGGACAGGGGGCAAGACTATGGCTACACCTTC
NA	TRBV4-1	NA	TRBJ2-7	CASSQDFTYEQYF	TGCGCCAGCAGCCAAGATTTTACCTACGAGCAGTACTTC